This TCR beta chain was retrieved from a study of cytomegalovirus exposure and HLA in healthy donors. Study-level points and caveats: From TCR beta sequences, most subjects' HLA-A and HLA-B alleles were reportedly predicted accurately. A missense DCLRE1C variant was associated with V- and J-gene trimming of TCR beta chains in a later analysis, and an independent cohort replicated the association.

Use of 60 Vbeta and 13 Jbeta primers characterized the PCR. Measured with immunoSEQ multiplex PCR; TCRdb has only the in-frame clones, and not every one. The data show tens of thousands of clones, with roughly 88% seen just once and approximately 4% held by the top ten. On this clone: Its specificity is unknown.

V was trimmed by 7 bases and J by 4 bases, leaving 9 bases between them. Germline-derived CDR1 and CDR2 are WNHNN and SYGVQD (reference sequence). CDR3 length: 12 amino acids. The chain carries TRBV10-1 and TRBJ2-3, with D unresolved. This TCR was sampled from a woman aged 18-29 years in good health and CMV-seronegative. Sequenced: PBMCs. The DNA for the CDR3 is TGCGCCAGCAATAGAATGGCAGATACGCAGTATTTT. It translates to CASNRMADTQYF.